The clone carrying this T cell receptor beta chain has ten or more counts. The data stem from a study of early T cells in non-severe SARS-CoV-2 infection. Each single cDNA molecule received a unique molecular identifier. A single record per CDR3 protein comes from TCRdb applying MiXCR to the 5' RACE reads. The sample lists about 67,000 distinct CDR3 sequences, under 14% seen once, with 3% to 4% in the top ten. Germline-derived CDR1 and CDR2 are SGDLS and YYNGEE. V lost 0 bases, J lost 0 bases, and 6 bases stayed unmatched. This CDR3 is 16 amino acids long. The sample comprised whole blood. V is TRBV9 and J is TRBJ2-7; TRBD1 matches at 7 bases. The sequence came from an adult who was a healthcare worker with PCR-confirmed SARS-CoV-2 infection or an uninfected control (not recorded which). Here the CDR3 DNA reads TGTGCCAGCAGCGTAGCCTCCGGGACAGTCTCCTACGAGCAGTACTTC. It translates to CASSVASGTVSYEQYF. Variable domain in full (rest from reference TRBV9 and TRBJ2-7): DSGVTQTPKHLITATGQRVTLRCSPRSGDLSVYWYQQSLDQGLQFLIQYYNGEERAKGNILERFSAQQFPDLHSELNLSSLELGDSALYFCASSVASGTVSYEQYFGPGTRLTVT.